The 5 T cell receptor beta chains presented below share a single source sample, sequenced in a study of OX40 agonist ivuxolimab in advanced cancers. Clones were sequenced by immunoSEQ multiplex PCR, and TCRdb holds only the in-frame ones, with some missing. Of over 20,000 clones listed, around 80% were seen once; the top ten hold more than 1.2%. The sample here was CD4+ or CD8+ T cells sorted from blood, taken in a trial of the OX40 agonist ivuxolimab. The source is an adult with an advanced solid tumor such as melanoma, head and neck, liver or kidney cancer.

The V gene is TRBV19, the J gene TRBJ1-3, with unresolved D. The CDR3 is 17 amino acids. V shed 7 bases and J shed 2 bases, with 21 bases lying between them. Germline loops: CDR1 LNHDA, CDR2 SQIVND (reference sequence). CDR3: CASTQRTGPSAGNTIYF. CDR3 nucleotide sequence: TGTGCCAGTACTCAGCGGACTGGGCCTTCTGCTGGAAACACCATATATTTT.

V usage is TRBV28 and J usage is TRBJ2-7; 11 bases match TRBD1. The ends lost 6 bases at V and 3 bases at J; junction bases unmatched: 7. From germline, CDR1 is MDHEN and CDR2 SYDVKM. The CDR3 covers 15 residues. CDR3 DNA: TGTGCCAGCAGCTACACCGGGACAGGGGGCTACGAGCAGTACTTC. Protein sequence: CASSYTGTGGYEQYF.

This clone has more than one count but fewer than ten. The chain has TRBV5-4 and TRBJ1-1; TRBD1 might be the D (5 bases). This CDR3 is built from 13 residues. The germline CDR1 and CDR2 sequences are SGHNT and YYREEE (reference sequence). V was clipped by 3 bases and J by 0 bases, with 6 bases between them. The CDR3 nucleotides read TGTGCCAGCAGCTCGGACATGAACACTGAAGCTTTCTTT. This gives the protein CASSSDMNTEAFF.

The J gene is TRBJ2-5, the V gene TRBV14; D is undetermined. Germline lookup yields CDR1 SGHDN and CDR2 FVKESK. Trimming shortened V by 0 bases and J by 1 base, and 9 bases separated the two germline ends. The CDR3 extends over 15 amino acids. The chain's CDR3 is CASSQDIGSQETQYF. The CDR3 DNA reads TGTGCCAGCAGCCAAGATATAGGCTCCCAAGAGACCCAGTACTTC.

The chain links TRBV19 to TRBJ1-2; maybe TRBD1 (5 bases). CDR1 is LNHDA and CDR2 is SQIVND in the germline V gene (reference sequence). This CDR3 is 15 amino acids long. The V gene lost 1 base and the J gene lost 4 bases, with 13 bases spanning the gap. Here the CDR3 DNA reads TGTGCCAGTAGTATAGGGGAGGGGAACGTCTATGGCTACACCTTC. The encoded protein is CASSIGEGNVYGYTF.